One sample yielded the 21 T cell receptor beta chains listed below, sequenced in a study of T-cell reconstitution after alpha-beta-depleted transplantation in children (dated by TCRdb to the mid-2010s). Library preparation was by PCR. TCRdb lists the instrument as Illumina HiSeq 2500. Molecular barcoding was employed in the preparation of TCR libraries, with unique molecular identifiers being used to normalize TCRbeta repertoire quantification. TCRdb reworked the public reads: Q25 trimming with fastp, MiXCR clone assembly, productive beta chains retained. Each CDR3 protein appears once, grouped with its most common genes and DNA. Present in this sample are about 580,000 distinct CDR3 sequences, around 23% of which were seen just once. The ten top clones hold roughly 15% of the sample. This specimen's treatment or condition label, per the study, means: allogeneic hematopoietic cell transplantation with graft depleted of TCRalphabeta T cells and CD19 B cells.

Sequencing used PBMCs, mostly from graft donor cells, obtained 360 days after TCRalphabeta/CD19-depleted stem cell transplant. Every receptor here comes from a boy in the first two years of life who had a stem cell transplant for acute myeloid leukemia, so the T cells may come from the graft donor.

A few counts support this clonotype. V is TRBV20-1 and J is TRBJ2-5, with D possibly being TRBD1 or TRBD2 (5 bases each). Trimming took 3 bases from V and 2 from J, leaving 16 bases between them. The germline gives CDR1 DFQATT, CDR2 SNEGSKA (reference sequence). The CDR3 totals 15 residues. The CDR3 is CSASPGAGSQETQYF. The CDR3 DNA reads as TGCAGTGCTAGTCCCGGGGCAGGATCGCAAGAGACCCAGTACTTC.

The genes are TRBV29-1 and TRBJ1-3; D is possibly TRBD1 (5 bases). Per the germline V gene, CDR1 is SQVTM and CDR2 is ANQGSEA. V was trimmed by 6 bases and J by 0 bases, leaving 12 bases between them. The CDR3 length is 14 residues. The chain's CDR3 is CSVSGLYSGNTIYF. The CDR3 DNA reads TGCAGCGTGTCGGGACTTTACTCTGGAAACACCATATATTTT.

This clonotype was observed at least ten times. This chain uses TRBV15 with TRBJ1-4, with 8 bases lining up with TRBD1. Germline CDR1 LNHNV, CDR2 YYDKDF (reference sequence). CDR3 length: 15 residues. V was pared by 4 bases and J by 6 bases, with 7 bases of the junction left unmatched. CDR3 in amino acids: CATSTRTGRDEKLFF. In DNA form, the CDR3 reads TGTGCCACCAGCACAAGGACAGGGAGAGATGAAAAACTGTTTTTT.

This clonotype was seen ten or more times. V is TRBV7-2 and J is TRBJ1-1; D uncertain. Trimming pared 1 base from V and 3 bases from J, leaving 12 bases between. The CDR3 loop spans 15 amino acids. Germline V gene data show CDR1 as SGHTA and CDR2 as FQGNSA. CDR3 DNA sequence: TGTGCCAGCAGCTTAGTCCCCCGGAAGGACACTGAAGCTTTCTTT. Translating gives CASSLVPRKDTEAFF. The full variable domain, its missing parts supplied by reference TRBV7-2 and TRBJ1-1, is GAGVSQSPSNKVTEKGKDVELRCDPISGHTALYWYRQSLGQGLEFLIYFQGNSAPDKSGLPSDRFSAERTGGSVSTLTIQRTQQEDSAVYLCASSLVPRKDTEAFFGQGTRLTVV.

This chain links TRBV20-1 with TRBJ2-4; D is unclear. Trimming took off 0 bases at V and 2 bases at J, with 14 bases between the two ends. The CDR3 extends over 16 amino acids. Germline CDR1 is DFQATT and CDR2 is SNEGSKA (reference sequence). In DNA form, the CDR3 reads TGCAGTGCTAGAGAGGTGAATGCCAGAACCAAAAACATTCAGTACTTC. Protein product: CSAREVNARTKNIQYF.

The chain is built from TRBV20-1 and TRBJ2-5; 16 nucleotides match TRBD2. Germline assignment: CDR1 DFQATT and CDR2 SNEGSKA (reference sequence). After removal of 6 bases from V and 2 bases from J, the junction contained 12 bases not matched to a gene. The CDR3 consists of 18 residues. The CDR3 nucleotides read TGCAGTGCGACGGGACTAGCGGGGGGGAACAACTTTCAAGAGACCCAGTACTTC. Translation: CSATGLAGGNNFQETQYF.

The chain couples TRBV7-2 to TRBJ1-4; D remains unclear. Per germline, CDR1 SGHTA and CDR2 FQGNSA. The CDR3 loop spans 13 amino acids. V was clipped by 4 bases and J by 7 bases, with 10 bases between them. The CDR3 DNA is TGTGCCAGCAGCTCTCCGGGCTTTGAAAAACTGTTTTTT. Amino acid sequence: CASSSPGFEKLFF.

This clonotype was seen a few times. The DNA of the CDR3 is TGTGCCAGCAGCTTCCAGGGATCATATGGCTACACCTTC. Translating gives CASSFQGSYGYTF. The chain has TRBV7-2 and TRBJ1-2; D may be TRBD1 (5 bases). Germline CDR1 is SGHTA and CDR2 is FQGNSA. This CDR3 region has 13 residues. Trimming took 3 bases from V and 5 from J, leaving 10 bases between them. The full variable domain, with the rest looked up from reference TRBV7-2 and TRBJ1-2, is GAGVSQSPSNKVTEKGKDVELRCDPISGHTALYWYRQSLGQGLEFLIYFQGNSAPDKSGLPSDRFSAERTGGSVSTLTIQRTQQEDSAVYLCASSFQGSYGYTFGSGTRLTVV.

In its sample, this clonotype was seen a few times. The chain is built from TRBV2 and TRBJ2-5, with 10 bases lining up with TRBD2. Losses at the gene ends were 6 bases for V and 10 bases for J; bases not matched to a gene: 8. Germline CDR1 is SNHLY and CDR2 is FYNNEI. This CDR3 is built from 13 residues. The CDR3, as DNA: TGTGCCAGCAGGGGACTAGCGTCCGGCATCCAGTACTTC. This codes for CASRGLASGIQYF.

J is TRBJ2-2 and V is TRBV12-3 or TRBV12-4; 9 nucleotides line up with TRBD2. This CDR3 comprises 14 residues. The junction had 3 bases not matched to a gene; V was cut back by 3 bases and J by 7 bases. CDR3 residues: CASSFSGGNGELFF. DNA of the CDR3: TGTGCCAGCAGTTTCAGCGGGGGGAACGGGGAGCTGTTTTTT.

This clonotype was seen only a few times. The chain employs TRBV6-2 or TRBV6-3 and TRBJ2-4; TRBD1 is a possible D gene (5 bases). Between the trimmed V and J ends, which lost 5 bases and 6 bases, there was a span of 8 bases. Germline V gene data show CDR1 as MNHEY and CDR2 as SVGEGT. This CDR3 region has 12 residues. DNA of the CDR3: TGTGCCAGCAGTCCAAGGGGAAACATTCAGTACTTC. Protein product: CASSPRGNIQYF.

This clonotype was seen ten or more times. The chain couples TRBV20-1 to TRBJ1-1; tentatively, D is TRBD1 (6 bases). Germline V CDR1 and CDR2: DFQATT, SNEGSKA (reference sequence). This CDR3 has 16 residues. V shed 6 bases and J shed 3 bases, with 23 bases lying between them. CDR3 sequence: CSAPSWGLLGDTEAFF. The CDR3 DNA follows: TGCAGTGCCCCGTCCTGGGGGCTACTAGGGGACACTGAAGCTTTCTTT.

The gene calls are TRBV15 and TRBJ2-6; D might be TRBD1 or TRBD2, each matching 5 bases. Trimming removed 1 base from V and 0 bases from J, with 16 bases in between. CDR1 and CDR2 from the germline V gene are LNHNV and YYDKDF (reference sequence). The CDR3 spans 19 residues. The CDR3: CATSRVNRLASSGANVLTF. CDR3 nucleotide sequence: TGTGCCACCAGCAGAGTTAACAGGCTAGCCTCCTCTGGGGCCAACGTCCTGACTTTC.

This clonotype was counted ten times or more. The J gene is TRBJ1-3, the V gene TRBV29-1, with D maybe TRBD1 (5 bases). Germline V gene sequence: CDR1 SQVTM, CDR2 ANQGSEA. This CDR3 has 12 residues. The V and J ends lost 6 bases and 4 bases respectively, with 10 bases between them. The CDR3 loop is CSVGGAGNTIYF. The CDR3 region has the DNA TGCAGCGTCGGGGGAGCAGGAAACACCATATATTTT.

There are a few counts of this clonotype. The V call is TRBV24-1, the J call TRBJ2-2; 7 bases map to TRBD2. CDR3 length: 14 residues. The trim removed 5 bases at V and 2 bases at J, leaving 1 base unmatched. Germline V gene sequence: CDR1 KGHDR, CDR2 SFDVKD. CDR3 sequence reads: CATSASGNTGELFF. As DNA, the CDR3 is TGTGCCACCAGTGCTAGCGGAAACACCGGGGAGCTGTTTTTT.

This sequence joins TRBV29-1 and TRBJ2-1; tentatively, D is TRBD1 or TRBD2 (5 bases each). The CDR3 has 14 residues. V gave up 2 bases and J gave up 7 bases, with 15 bases separating them. Germline-derived CDR1 and CDR2 are SQVTM and ANQGSEA. CDR3 residues: CSVESMWGGNEQFF. In nucleotides, the CDR3 is TGCAGCGTTGAAAGTATGTGGGGCGGGAATGAGCAGTTCTTC.

This chain links TRBV20-1 with TRBJ1-1; 8 bases map to TRBD1. The length of the CDR3 is 12 residues. The trim removed 6 bases at V and 6 bases at J, leaving 6 bases unmatched. Germline values: CDR1 DFQATT, CDR2 SNEGSKA (reference sequence). CDR3 sequence (DNA): TGCAGTGCGGCACAGGGGGGTGCTGAAGCTTTCTTT. This codes for CSAAQGGAEAFF.

This clonotype was detected ten times or more. This sequence joins TRBV6-2 or TRBV6-3 and TRBJ2-3; TRBD1 matches 8 bases. CDR3 size: 15 residues. Germline V gives CDR1 MNHEY, CDR2 SVGEGT. The V and J ends lost 5 bases and 8 bases, in that order; junction bases with no gene match: 12. Here the CDR3 reads CASSADRVAWSTQYF. DNA of the CDR3: TGTGCCAGCAGTGCGGACAGGGTGGCATGGAGTACGCAGTATTTT.

This clonotype was observed at least ten times. The chain carries TRBV7-8 and TRBJ2-3; TRBD2 aligns across 7 bases. The J segment lost 4 bases and the V segment lost 2 bases, leaving 3 bases of the junction unmatched. The germline CDR1 and CDR2 sequences are SGHVS and FQNEAQ. The CDR3 extends over 14 amino acids. The CDR3 loop reads CASSLSGDPDTQYF. DNA of the CDR3: TGTGCCAGCAGCTTAAGCGGGGACCCAGATACGCAGTATTTT. Supplemented by reference TRBV7-8 and TRBJ2-3, the full variable domain reads GAGVSQSPRYKVAKRGQDVALRCDPISGHVSLFWYQQALGQGPEFLTYFQNEAQLDKSGLPSDRFFAERPEGSVSTLKIQRTQQEDSAVYLCASSLSGDPDTQYFGPGTRLTVL.

This clonotype has ten or more counts. The rearrangement joins TRBV7-2 to TRBJ1-2; 7 bases map to TRBD1. The CDR3 length is 13 residues. Germline loops: CDR1 SGHTA, CDR2 FQGNSA. The V gene end was trimmed by 2 bases and the J gene end by 7 bases; junction bases not matched to a gene: 4. CDR3 amino acids: CASSLRQGGGYTF. The CDR3 DNA is TGTGCCAGCAGCTTACGACAGGGTGGTGGCTACACCTTC.

This clonotype was detected many times. This rearrangement joins TRBV7-3 to TRBJ2-1, with 10 bases aligning to TRBD2. V was clipped by 5 bases and J by 4 bases; unmatched bases: 5. The CDR3 contains 15 residues. The germline CDR1 and CDR2 sequences are SGHTA and FQGTGA. The CDR3 region is CASSPSGGVYNEQFF. As DNA, the CDR3 is TGTGCCAGCAGCCCGAGCGGGGGGGTATACAATGAGCAGTTCTTC.